This T cell receptor beta chain was captured by sequencing in a study of shared clonotypes between healthy human individuals. Study-wide context: Each donor had three CD4 naive, three CD4 memory, two CD8 naive and one CD8 memory plate. Study results and limitations: Generation probabilities of non-shared clonotypes were lower (relative to those shared by all four donors).

As to this clone: Antigen unknown.

This CDR3 has 12 amino acids. V lost 3 bases to trimming and J lost 12 bases, with 14 bases between them. Germline CDR1 is SEHNR and CDR2 is FQNEAQ (reference sequence). Study processing details: Junction-only sequences without quality scores came from ImmunoSEQ, so filtering differed. TCRdb's table, derived via immunoSEQ multiplex PCR, lists solely in-frame clones and lacks some. That table gives V, J and clone size, and the DNA gave D and trimming. This sample has roughly 570,000 clones; roughly 98% occur once, and the top ten carry 0.25% to 0.35%. Naive CD8 cells lacked CD45RO and underwent positive selection for CCR7, leaving out terminally differentiated effector memory CD45RA+ cells.

This sequence joins TRBV7-9 and TRBJ1-1; the D gene is possibly TRBD1 (5 bases). The sequencing input was naive CD8+ T cells sorted from blood. This TCR was recovered from a man aged 30 to 45 in good health. CDR3 sequence (DNA): TGTGCCAGCAGCTTTAGGCCGACAGATACTTTCTTT. This sequence encodes CASSFRPTDTFF.